These 26 T cell receptor beta chains came from one sample sequenced in a study of T cell responses to AZD1222 COVID-19 vaccine. The assay was immunoSEQ multiplex PCR, and TCRdb's table has in-frame clones only and misses some. Among about 120,000 clones, 91% were seen once, and the ten largest hold 5% to 5.5%. Here the sequenced sample was peripheral blood, taken on day 0 of AZD1222 vaccination. Receptors were obtained from an adult in good health.

The V and J genes are TRBV7-9 and TRBJ2-1; D is possibly TRBD1 (5 bases). The germline V gene encodes CDR1 SEHNR and CDR2 FQNEAQ (reference sequence). CDR3 length equals 16 residues. Deletions cut 2 bases from V and 4 bases from J, with 15 bases between. The chain's CDR3 is CASSLFRAVGYNEQFF. CDR3 coding DNA: TGTGCCAGCAGCTTATTCAGGGCCGTAGGGTACAATGAGCAGTTCTTC.

V gene TRBV19 combines with J gene TRBJ1-3; D not resolved. CDR3 length equals 13 residues. Germline values: CDR1 LNHDA, CDR2 SQIVND (reference sequence). Trimming removed 6 bases at V and 2 bases at J, with 8 bases between. Here the CDR3 reads CASRAGPGNTIYF. Here the CDR3 DNA reads TGTGCCAGTAGGGCAGGCCCTGGAAACACCATATATTTT.

This chain uses TRBV5-6 with TRBJ2-1; 13 nucleotides line up with TRBD2. This CDR3 has 17 amino acids. The germline V gene encodes CDR1 SGHDT and CDR2 YYEEEE. The V and J ends lost 0 bases and 6 bases, in that order; junction bases with no gene match: 6. The CDR3: CASSLAGLAGPTNEQFF. For the CDR3, the DNA is TGTGCCAGCAGCTTGGCGGGACTAGCGGGACCGACCAATGAGCAGTTCTTC.

The chain carries TRBV19 and TRBJ2-2; no reliable D call. V shed 6 bases and J shed 4 bases, with 6 bases lying between them. The CDR3 has 12 residues. CDR1 and CDR2 from the germline V gene are LNHDA and SQIVND (reference sequence). The CDR3: CASRRPTGELFF. CDR3 nucleotides: TGTGCCAGTAGGAGACCCACCGGGGAGCTGTTTTTT.

This CDR3 reads CSVVTGLSEAFF. CDR3 coding DNA: TGCAGCGTTGTAACAGGGCTCTCTGAAGCTTTCTTT. The chain couples TRBV29-1 to TRBJ1-1; perhaps TRBD1 as D (6 bases). V was clipped by 4 bases and J by 6 bases, with 12 bases between them. This CDR3 region has 12 residues. The germline V gene encodes CDR1 SQVTM and CDR2 ANQGSEA.

The chain employs TRBV5-8 and TRBJ2-7; D perhaps matches TRBD1 (5 bases). The CDR3 covers 14 residues. The germline V gene encodes CDR1 SGHTS and CDR2 YDEGEE. The V end lost 0 bases, the J end lost 3 bases, and 10 bases lay between the germline ends. CDR3 sequence reads: CASSLGRVLYEQYF. CDR3 sequence (DNA): TGTGCCAGCAGCTTGGGCAGGGTTCTCTACGAGCAGTACTTC.

The rearrangement joins TRBV28 to TRBJ1-4; no clear D gene. With 0 bases removed from V and 0 bases from J, the gap between germline ends came to 5 bases. Germline lookup yields CDR1 MDHEN and CDR2 SYDVKM. The CDR3 runs 15 residues. This chain's CDR3 is CASSLWGTTNEKLFF. The CDR3 coding sequence is TGTGCCAGCAGTTTATGGGGAACAACTAATGAAAAACTGTTTTTT.

The genes are TRBV7-9 and TRBJ2-7; D is possibly TRBD2 (6 bases). Germline values: CDR1 SEHNR, CDR2 FQNEAQ (reference sequence). The V and J ends lost 4 bases and 3 bases respectively, with 22 bases between them. This CDR3 region has 17 residues. The CDR3 DNA reads TGTGCCAGCAGCTGGGGGACCGTCGCCGGGACTTTCTACGAGCAGTACTTC. This encodes CASSWGTVAGTFYEQYF.

This clone appeared a single time. Other DNA sequences of this sample code for an identical CDR3. The gene calls are TRBV9 and TRBJ1-2; 8 positions agree with TRBD1. The CDR3 totals 14 residues. Germline V CDR1 and CDR2: SGDLS, YYNGEE. J was trimmed by 3 bases and V by 2 bases; bases with no gene match: 3. Here the CDR3 reads CASSVTGGDYGYTF. The CDR3 coding sequence is TGTGCCAGCAGCGTCACAGGGGGAGACTATGGCTACACCTTC. Using reference TRBV9 and TRBJ1-2 for the parts outside the CDR3, the full variable domain is DSGVTQTPKHLITATGQRVTLRCSPRSGDLSVYWYQQSLDQGLQFLIQYYNGEERAKGNILERFSAQQFPDLHSELNLSSLELGDSALYFCASSVTGGDYGYTFGSGTRLTVV.

Comment on this clone: Germline is not matched at one junction end, which may reflect a read error. The CDR3: CASSLAGLAGGTDTQYF. CDR3 in DNA: TGTGCTAGCAGCTTAGCGGGACTAGCGGGAGGTACAGATACGCAGTATTTT. The chain couples TRBV7-7 to TRBJ2-3; 15 bases align to TRBD2. The CDR3 contains 17 residues. In germline, CDR1 is SSHAT, CDR2 FNYEAQ (reference sequence).

V gene TRBV13 combines with J gene TRBJ2-2, with D tentatively TRBD2 (6 bases). V shed 5 bases and J shed 2 bases, with 9 bases lying between them. Looked up from germline, CDR1 is PRHDT and CDR2 is FYEKMQ (reference sequence). The CDR3 sequence is 14 residues long. The CDR3 region has the DNA TGTGCCAGCAGCCCCGGGGGTAACACCGGGGAGCTGTTTTTT. Translation: CASSPGGNTGELFF.

The chain recombines TRBV3-1 (or the pseudogene TRBV3-2) with TRBJ2-5; maybe TRBD1 (5 bases). CDR1 LGHDT and CDR2 YNNKEL come from the germline V gene (reference sequence). Trimming took off 1 base at V and 5 bases at J, with 8 bases between the two ends. The CDR3 totals 13 residues. CDR3 sequence (DNA): TGTGCCAGCAGCCAAGGGACAACGGAGACCCAGTACTTC. Residues: CASSQGTTETQYF.

This chain connects TRBV29-1 to TRBJ1-2; TRBD1 aligns across 11 bases. V shed 5 bases and J 8 bases; nucleotides not matched to a gene: 7. The CDR3 consists of 13 residues. Looked up from germline, CDR1 is SQVTM and CDR2 is ANQGSEA. CDR3 loop: CSVPGQGVQGYTF. The CDR3 nucleotides are TGCAGCGTTCCGGGACAGGGGGTACAGGGCTACACCTTC.

The rearrangement uses TRBV5-5 and TRBJ1-4, with D perhaps TRBD1 (6 bases). V lost 6 bases and J 8 bases, leaving 17 bases between the germline ends. The CDR3 length is 14 residues. Germline lookup yields CDR1 SGHKS and CDR2 YYEKEE (reference sequence). The CDR3 here is CASKLAAGEEKLFF. The CDR3 DNA is TGTGCCAGCAAACTGGCGGCAGGGGAAGAAAAACTGTTTTTT.

In nucleotides, the CDR3 is TGTGCCAGTAGTATCCAACAGGGGGTCAAGGAGACCCAGTACTTC. The encoded protein is CASSIQQGVKETQYF. The rearrangement joins TRBV19 to TRBJ2-5; 8 bases fit TRBD1. The CDR3 consists of 15 residues. CDR1 and CDR2 (germline): LNHDA, SQIVND (reference sequence). Germline trimming cut 3 bases from V and 5 bases from J; bases unmatched to any gene: 8.

The rearrangement joins TRBV5-4 to TRBJ1-4, with 8 positions matching TRBD1. V lost 4 bases to trimming and J lost 7 bases; unmatched junction nucleotides: 6. The length of the CDR3 is 14 residues. Germline V gene data show CDR1 as SGHNT and CDR2 as YYREEE (reference sequence). CDR3 residues: CASSRGQDGEKLFF. Here the CDR3 DNA reads TGTGCCAGCAGCCGGGGACAGGACGGTGAAAAACTGTTTTTT. The full variable domain, in which reference TRBV5-4 and TRBJ1-4 provide the parts outside the CDR3, is ETGVTQSPTHLIKTRGQQVTLRCSSQSGHNTVSWYQQALGQGPQFIFQYYREEENGRGNFPPRFSGLQFPNYSSELNVNALELDDSALYLCASSRGQDGEKLFFGSGTQLSVL.

This chain uses TRBV11-2 with TRBJ1-2; 7 bases map to TRBD1. This CDR3 comprises 15 residues. J was trimmed by 7 bases and V by 1 base; bases with no gene match: 9. Per the germline V gene, CDR1 is SGHAT and CDR2 is FQNNGV. CDR3 sequence: CASSLGQGAISGYTF. The CDR3 region has the DNA TGTGCCAGCAGCTTAGGACAGGGAGCTATTTCTGGCTACACCTTC.

V gene TRBV10-3 combines with J gene TRBJ2-1; 8 nucleotides line up with TRBD2. This CDR3 has 16 amino acids. J lost 6 bases, V lost 0 bases, and 7 bases had no gene match. Germline assignment: CDR1 ENHRY and CDR2 SYGVKD. CDR3 DNA: TGTGCCATCAGTGAGTCGACCGGGAGGGCCGGCAATGAGCAGTTCTTC. As protein: CAISESTGRAGNEQFF.

This chain's CDR3 is CASSPQTGEVYEQYF. CDR3 coding DNA: TGTGCCAGCAGCCCTCAGACAGGGGAAGTCTACGAGCAGTACTTC. The V and J genes are TRBV3-1 (or the pseudogene TRBV3-2) and TRBJ2-7; TRBD1 matches at 8 bases. The CDR3 loop spans 15 amino acids. V shed 4 bases and J 3 bases; nucleotides not matched to a gene: 8. Germline V lookup: CDR1 LGHDT, CDR2 YNNKEL (reference sequence).

Comments on this clone: One end of the junction is discordant with germline, which a read error may explain. Different DNA sequences within this sample yield the same CDR3. V usage is TRBV7-8 and J usage is TRBJ2-7; D is undetermined. Germline V gene sequence: CDR1 SGHVS, CDR2 FQNEAQ. There are 12 residues in the CDR3. The CDR3 DNA sequence: TGTGCTAGCAGCTTAGATTTCGGACAGCAGTACTTC. This sequence encodes CASSLDFGQQYF. The full variable domain, rest sourced from reference TRBV7-8 and TRBJ2-7, is GAGVSQSPRYKVAKRGQDVALRCDPISGHVSLFWYQQALGQGPEFLTYFQNEAQLDKSGLPSDRFFAERPEGSVSTLKIQRTQQEDSAVYLCASSLDFGQQYFGPGTRLTVT.

The chain carries TRBV7-2 and TRBJ2-1, with D possibly matching TRBD2 (6 bases). The CDR3 runs to 15 residues. The germline V gene encodes CDR1 SGHTA and CDR2 FQGNSA. V was clipped by 5 bases and J by 2 bases, with 13 bases between them. CDR3 region: CASSLRASAYNEQFF. Written as DNA, the CDR3 is TGTGCCAGCAGCCTAAGGGCTAGCGCCTACAATGAGCAGTTCTTC.

The chain employs TRBV19 and TRBJ1-5, with D perhaps TRBD1 (5 bases). The CDR3 runs 13 residues. V dropped 8 bases and J dropped 9 bases, with 17 bases sitting between them. CDR1 is LNHDA and CDR2 is SQIVND in the germline V gene (reference sequence). In DNA form, the CDR3 reads TGTGCCAGTTCGGGGCTTGGATTGTTGCCCCAGCATTTT. Its protein product is CASSGLGLLPQHF.

This clone was found once. V usage is TRBV3-1 (or the pseudogene TRBV3-2) and J usage is TRBJ1-4, with TRBD1 as a possible D gene (5 bases). This CDR3 contains 14 residues. Germline values: CDR1 LGHDT, CDR2 YNNKEL (reference sequence). Trimming removed 4 bases from V and 7 bases from J, with 13 bases in between. CDR3 sequence reads: CASSLSGRGEKLFF. In DNA, the CDR3 is TGTGCCAGCAGCCTAAGTGGAAGGGGTGAAAAACTGTTTTTT.

This chain links TRBV6-5 with TRBJ1-1; D not resolved. V was cut by 7 bases and J by 9 bases, with 12 bases left in between. Germline CDR1 and CDR2: MNHEY and SVGAGI. The CDR3 is made up of 11 amino acids. CDR3 residues: CASTLIGQAFF. DNA for the CDR3: TGTGCCAGCACCCTCATCGGCCAAGCTTTCTTT.

The sample holds one count of this clone. The chain couples TRBV19 to TRBJ2-7; perhaps TRBD2 as D (5 bases). This CDR3 has 15 residues. V shed 5 bases and J shed 7 bases, with 21 bases lying between them. Germline lookup yields CDR1 LNHDA and CDR2 SQIVND (reference sequence). The CDR3 region is CASSYNSGGRGEQYF. CDR3 nucleotide sequence: TGTGCCAGTAGTTACAACTCAGGCGGCCGGGGTGAGCAGTACTTC.

The chain uses TRBV27 and TRBJ2-1; D might be TRBD1 (6 bases). There are 15 residues in the CDR3. Per the germline V gene, CDR1 is MNHEY and CDR2 is SMNVEV (reference sequence). The V end was cut by 4 bases, the J end by 1 base, with 11 bases between. In nucleotides, the CDR3 is TGTGCCAGCAGTTCGACAGGACCATCCTACAATGAGCAGTTCTTC. Protein: CASSSTGPSYNEQFF.